This entry features one T cell receptor (beta chain) sequence. As yet, its antigen is unknown. The CDR3 contains 20 residues. V was clipped by 1 base and J by 0 bases, with 19 bases between them. The germline gives CDR1 SGHVS, CDR2 FQNEAQ. This specimen comes from a study of T cell repertoires in cytomegalovirus infection. The wider study: Public TCR beta signatures provided an indication of both CMV infection and a matching HLA type.

Study-wide findings and caveats: What dominated the ex vivo response were HLA-C-restricted CMV-specific TCR beta clonotypes.

MiXCR, applied by TCRdb to the reads, yields one record per CDR3 protein. The table includes roughly 990,000 distinct CDR3 sequences, about a third detected once. V is TRBV7-8 and J is TRBJ2-6; D uncertain. The receptor was isolated from a human donor in good health (CMV status not recorded). Some clones in this sample may be carry-over from other donors' samples. This specimen was cultured CD8+ T cells from PBMCs, taken from culture after CMV antigen stimulation. CDR3 DNA sequence: TGTGCCAGCAGCTTAGATTCGAACAGTTTGGCACCCTCTGGGGCCAACGTCCTGACTTTC. This encodes CASSLDSNSLAPSGANVLTF.